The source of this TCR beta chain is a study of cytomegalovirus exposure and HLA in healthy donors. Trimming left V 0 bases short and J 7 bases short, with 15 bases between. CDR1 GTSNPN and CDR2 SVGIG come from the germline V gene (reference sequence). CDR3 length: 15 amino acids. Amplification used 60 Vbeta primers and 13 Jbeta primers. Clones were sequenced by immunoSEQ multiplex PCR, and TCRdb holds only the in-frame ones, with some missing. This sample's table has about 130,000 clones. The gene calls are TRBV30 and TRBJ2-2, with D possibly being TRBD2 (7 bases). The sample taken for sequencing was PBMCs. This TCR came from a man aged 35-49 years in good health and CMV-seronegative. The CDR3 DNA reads TGTGCCTGGAGTGTGGGGAGGGGGTATGTCGGGGAGCTGTTTTTT. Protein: CAWSVGRGYVGELFF.